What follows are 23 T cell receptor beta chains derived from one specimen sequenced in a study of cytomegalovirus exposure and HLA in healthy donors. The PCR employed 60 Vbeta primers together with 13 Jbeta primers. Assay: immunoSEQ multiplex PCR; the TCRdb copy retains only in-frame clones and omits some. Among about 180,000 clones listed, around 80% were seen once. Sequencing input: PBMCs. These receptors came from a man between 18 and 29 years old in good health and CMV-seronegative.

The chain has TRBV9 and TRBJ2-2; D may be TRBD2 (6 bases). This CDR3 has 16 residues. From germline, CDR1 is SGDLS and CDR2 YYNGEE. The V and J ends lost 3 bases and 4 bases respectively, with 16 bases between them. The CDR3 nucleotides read TGTGCCAGCAGCGCAAGCCCGGGAGTGGGCACCGGGGAGCTGTTTTTT. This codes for CASSASPGVGTGELFF.

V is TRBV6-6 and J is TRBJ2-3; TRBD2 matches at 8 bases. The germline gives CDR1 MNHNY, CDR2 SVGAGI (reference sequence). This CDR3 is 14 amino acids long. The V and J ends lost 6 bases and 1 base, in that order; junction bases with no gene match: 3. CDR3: CASRGGGRTDTQYF. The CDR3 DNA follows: TGTGCCAGCAGAGGCGGGGGGCGCACAGATACGCAGTATTTT.

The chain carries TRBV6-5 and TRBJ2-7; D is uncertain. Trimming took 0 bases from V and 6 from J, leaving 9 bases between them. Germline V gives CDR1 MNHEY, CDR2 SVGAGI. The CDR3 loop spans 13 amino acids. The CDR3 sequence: CASSYSGPSEQYF. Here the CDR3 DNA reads TGTGCCAGCAGTTACTCGGGCCCCAGCGAGCAGTACTTC.

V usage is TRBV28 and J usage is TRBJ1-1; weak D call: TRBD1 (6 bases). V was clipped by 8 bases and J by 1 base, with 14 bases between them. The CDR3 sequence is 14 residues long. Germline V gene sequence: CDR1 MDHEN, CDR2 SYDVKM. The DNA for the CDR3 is TGTGCCAGCTCGCCCCGGACAGAGAACACTGAAGCTTTCTTT. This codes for CASSPRTENTEAFF.

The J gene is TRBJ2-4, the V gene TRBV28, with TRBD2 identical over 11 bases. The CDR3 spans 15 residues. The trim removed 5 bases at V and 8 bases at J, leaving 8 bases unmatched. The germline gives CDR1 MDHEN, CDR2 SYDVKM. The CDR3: CASSPFIAGGDIQYF. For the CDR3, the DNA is TGTGCCAGCAGTCCCTTTATAGCGGGAGGGGACATTCAGTACTTC.

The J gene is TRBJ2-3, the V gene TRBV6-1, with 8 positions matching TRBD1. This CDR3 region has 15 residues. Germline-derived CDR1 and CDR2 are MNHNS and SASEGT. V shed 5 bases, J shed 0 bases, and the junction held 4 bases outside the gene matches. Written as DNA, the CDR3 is TGTGCCAGCAGTCCGACAGGGGCAAGCACAGATACGCAGTATTTT. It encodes CASSPTGASTDTQYF.

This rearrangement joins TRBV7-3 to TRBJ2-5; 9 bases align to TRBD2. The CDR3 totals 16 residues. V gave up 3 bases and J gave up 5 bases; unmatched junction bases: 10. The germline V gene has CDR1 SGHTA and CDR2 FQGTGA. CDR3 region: CASSLWGGGGRETQYF. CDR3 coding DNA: TGTGCCAGCAGCTTGTGGGGCGGGGGGGGTCGTGAGACCCAGTACTTC.

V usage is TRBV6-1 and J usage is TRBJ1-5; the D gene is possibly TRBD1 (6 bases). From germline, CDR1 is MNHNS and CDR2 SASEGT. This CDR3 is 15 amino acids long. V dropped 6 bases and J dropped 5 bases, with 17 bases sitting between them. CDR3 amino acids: CASSPSRDNHQPQHF. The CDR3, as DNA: TGTGCCAGCAGCCCCTCCCGGGACAACCATCAGCCCCAGCATTTT.

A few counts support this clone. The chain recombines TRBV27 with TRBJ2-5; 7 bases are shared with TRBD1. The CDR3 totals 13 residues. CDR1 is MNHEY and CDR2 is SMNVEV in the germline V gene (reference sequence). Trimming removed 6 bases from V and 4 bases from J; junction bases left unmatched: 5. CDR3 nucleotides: TGTGCCAGCAGCAGACAGGGCCCAGAGACCCAGTACTTC. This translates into CASSRQGPETQYF.

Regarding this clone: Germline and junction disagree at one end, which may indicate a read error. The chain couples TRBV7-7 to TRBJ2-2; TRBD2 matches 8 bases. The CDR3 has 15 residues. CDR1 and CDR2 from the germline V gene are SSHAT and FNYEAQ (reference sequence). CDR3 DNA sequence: TGTGCTAGCAGCCCCGGACTAGCTTCCACCGGGGAGCTGTTTTTT. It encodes CASSPGLASTGELFF.

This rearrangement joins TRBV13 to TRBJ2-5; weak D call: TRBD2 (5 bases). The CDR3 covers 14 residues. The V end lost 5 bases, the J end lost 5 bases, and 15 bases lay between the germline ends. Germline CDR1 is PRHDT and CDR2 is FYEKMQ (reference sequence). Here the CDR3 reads CASSLPAQRETQYF. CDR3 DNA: TGTGCCAGCAGCCTTCCAGCTCAGCGGGAGACCCAGTACTTC.

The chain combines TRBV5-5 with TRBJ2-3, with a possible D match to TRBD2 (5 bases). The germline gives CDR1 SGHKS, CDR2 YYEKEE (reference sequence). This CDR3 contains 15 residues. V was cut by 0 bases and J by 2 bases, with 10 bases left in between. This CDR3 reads CASSLGGRVTDTQYF. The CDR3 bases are TGTGCCAGCAGCTTGGGTGGGCGGGTCACAGATACGCAGTATTTT.

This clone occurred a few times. The CDR3 is CASSLASSDGYTF. The CDR3 DNA sequence: TGTGCCAGCAGCTTAGCGAGCTCCGATGGCTACACCTTC. The chain employs TRBV7-9 and TRBJ1-2; D is unresolved. Germline CDR1 reads SEHNR; CDR2 reads FQNEAQ (reference sequence). Trimming pared 0 bases from V and 6 bases from J, leaving 8 bases between. This CDR3 has 13 amino acids.

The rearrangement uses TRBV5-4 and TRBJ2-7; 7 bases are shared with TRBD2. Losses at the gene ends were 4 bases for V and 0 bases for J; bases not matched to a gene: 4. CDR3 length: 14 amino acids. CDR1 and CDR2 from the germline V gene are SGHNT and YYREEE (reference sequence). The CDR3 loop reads CASSVPGGSYEQYF. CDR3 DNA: TGTGCCAGCAGCGTACCGGGGGGCTCCTACGAGCAGTACTTC.

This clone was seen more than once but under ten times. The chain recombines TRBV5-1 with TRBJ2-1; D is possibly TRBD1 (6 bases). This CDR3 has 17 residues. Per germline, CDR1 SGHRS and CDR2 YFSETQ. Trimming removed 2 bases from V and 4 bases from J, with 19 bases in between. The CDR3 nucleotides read TGCGCCAGCAGCTTTGTCGGACAGAGAGGGGTATACAATGAGCAGTTCTTC. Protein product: CASSFVGQRGVYNEQFF.

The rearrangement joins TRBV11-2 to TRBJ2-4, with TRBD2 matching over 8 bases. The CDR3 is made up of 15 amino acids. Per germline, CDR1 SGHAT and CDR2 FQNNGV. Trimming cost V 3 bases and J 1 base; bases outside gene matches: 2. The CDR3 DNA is TGTGCCAGCAGCTTCGGGGGGGTGGCCAAAAACATTCAGTACTTC. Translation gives CASSFGGVAKNIQYF.

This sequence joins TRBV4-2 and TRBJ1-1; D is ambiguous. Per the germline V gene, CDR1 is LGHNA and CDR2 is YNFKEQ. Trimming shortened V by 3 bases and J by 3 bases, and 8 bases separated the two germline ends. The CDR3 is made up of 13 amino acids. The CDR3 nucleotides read TGTGCCAGCAGCCAGGTTCCGGACACTGAAGCTTTCTTT. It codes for CASSQVPDTEAFF.

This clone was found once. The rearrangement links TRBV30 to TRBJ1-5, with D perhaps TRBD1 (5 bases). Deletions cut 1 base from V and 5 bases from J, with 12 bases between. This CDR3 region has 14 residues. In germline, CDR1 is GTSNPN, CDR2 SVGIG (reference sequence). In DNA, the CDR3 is TGTGCCTGGAGTGAAGACCGGGGGTATCAGCCCCAGCATTTT. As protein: CAWSEDRGYQPQHF.

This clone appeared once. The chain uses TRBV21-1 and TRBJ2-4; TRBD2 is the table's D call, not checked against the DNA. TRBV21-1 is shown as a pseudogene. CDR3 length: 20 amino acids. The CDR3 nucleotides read TGTGCCAGCAGCGATACATGGGTACCGGGACTAGCCATCGCCAAAAACATTCAGTACTTC. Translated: CASSDTWVPGLAIAKNIQYF.

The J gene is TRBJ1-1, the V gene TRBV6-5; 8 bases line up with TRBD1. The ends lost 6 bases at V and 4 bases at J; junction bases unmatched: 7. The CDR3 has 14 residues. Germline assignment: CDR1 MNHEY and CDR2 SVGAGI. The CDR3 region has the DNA TGTGCCAGCAGACTTGACAGGGGCTTCACTGAAGCTTTCTTT. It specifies CASRLDRGFTEAFF.

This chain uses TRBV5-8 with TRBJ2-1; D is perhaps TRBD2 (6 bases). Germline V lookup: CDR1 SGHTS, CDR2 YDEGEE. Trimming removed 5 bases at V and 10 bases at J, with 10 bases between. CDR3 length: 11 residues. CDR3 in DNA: TGTGCCAGCAGGCGGGGTAGGGAGCAGTTCTTC. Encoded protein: CASRRGREQFF.

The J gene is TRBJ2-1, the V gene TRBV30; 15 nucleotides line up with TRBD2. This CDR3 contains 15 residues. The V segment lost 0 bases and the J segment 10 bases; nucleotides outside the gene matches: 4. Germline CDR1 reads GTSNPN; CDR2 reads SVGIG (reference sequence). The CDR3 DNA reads TGTGCCTGGAGTGTAGGACTAGCGGGAGGGGACGAGCAGTTCTTC. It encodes CAWSVGLAGGDEQFF.

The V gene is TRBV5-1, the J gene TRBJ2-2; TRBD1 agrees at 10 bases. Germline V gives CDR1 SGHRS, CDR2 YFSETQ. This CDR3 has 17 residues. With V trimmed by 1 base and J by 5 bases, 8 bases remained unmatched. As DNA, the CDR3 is TGCGCCAGCAGCTTGATCCGGACAGGGGGTGAAACCGGGGAGCTGTTTTTT. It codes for CASSLIRTGGETGELFF.